This T cell receptor (beta chain) derives from a study of cytomegalovirus exposure and HLA in healthy donors. Whole-study findings and limits: Excluded: some indistinguishable V segments such as TRBV6-2 and TRBV6-3. The study recorded around 160 TCR beta chains that were cytomegalovirus-associated.

PCR involved 60 Vbeta and 13 Jbeta primers. Clones were sequenced by immunoSEQ multiplex PCR, and TCRdb holds only the in-frame ones, with some missing. The sample holds about 98,000 clones, around 80% seen once. This clone was recorded only once. Its antigen is currently unknown. CDR3 size: 19 residues. Trimming removed 5 bases from V and 4 bases from J, with 30 bases in between. Germline V gene sequence: CDR1 MNHEY, CDR2 SMNVEV (reference sequence). Sequencing used PBMCs. This TCR came from a man aged 18 to 30 in good health and CMV-seropositive. The chain recombines TRBV27 with TRBJ2-7, with D possibly being TRBD2 (7 bases). The CDR3 loop is CASSLSGAPYSPGGYEQYF. The DNA for the CDR3 is TGTGCCAGCAGTCTGTCGGGGGCCCCATACTCTCCCGGGGGGTACGAGCAGTACTTC.